This T cell receptor (beta chain) was retrieved from a study of blood T cell repertoires in COVID-19. The Seattle site enrolled patients during active infection and followed them longitudinally. Only in-frame clones appear in the TCRdb table, and some are missing; sequencing was by immunoSEQ multiplex PCR. The repertoire holds about 200,000 clones, with around nine tenths as singletons. The sample consisted of peripheral blood. This TCR was sampled from a man between 45 and 60 years old with COVID-19, enrolled during active disease.

The CDR3 sequence: CASRSDSVANYGYTF. The DNA for the CDR3 is TGTGCCAGTAGATCGGACAGCGTAGCTAACTATGGCTACACCTTC. The chain carries TRBV19 and TRBJ1-2; possible D gene TRBD1, 6 bases. Germline assignment: CDR1 LNHDA and CDR2 SQIVND (reference sequence). The germline V and J ends were trimmed by 6 bases and 0 bases, with 14 bases remaining between them. This CDR3 has 15 residues.